The 21 T cell receptor beta chains reported below all come from one sample, sequenced in a study of shared clonotypes between healthy human individuals. Profiled with immunoSEQ multiplex PCR; TCRdb holds only in-frame clones, not every one. The sample carries over 2 million clones, roughly 95% recorded once. The sequenced material came from naive CD4+ T cells sorted from blood. Documented subset: CD45RA+ positively selected. These receptors were collected from a man aged 18 to 35 in good health.

In regard to this clone: One base away lies a much larger clone, so this may be a sequencing read error. The chain carries TRBV28 and TRBJ2-7; a possible D gene is TRBD2 (5 bases). Germline values: CDR1 MDHEN, CDR2 SYDVKM. The CDR3 contains 12 residues. V lost 3 bases to trimming and J lost 2 bases, with 5 bases between them. CDR3 amino acids: CASSFGAYEQYF. For the CDR3, the DNA is TGTGCCAGCAGTTTCGGGGCCTACGAGCAGTACTTC. Full variable domain (remainder filled in from reference TRBV28 and TRBJ2-7): DVKVTQSSRYLVKRTGEKVFLECVQDMDHENMFWYRQDPGLGLRLIYFSYDVKMKEKGDIPEGYSVSREKKERFSLILESASTNQTSMYLCASSFGAYEQYFGPGTRLTVT.

The rearrangement uses TRBV6-1 and TRBJ1-4; 8 bases match TRBD1. J gave up 7 bases and V 6 bases, and 7 bases lay outside the gene matches. CDR3 length: 14 residues. Germline V gene sequence: CDR1 MNHNS, CDR2 SASEGT. CDR3 residues: CASRAGQGGEKLFF. The CDR3 DNA is TGTGCCAGCAGAGCCGGACAGGGAGGTGAAAAACTGTTTTTT.

This clone was detected once. The chain has TRBV19 and TRBJ2-1; tentative D call: TRBD2 (6 bases). The CDR3 contains 15 residues. V was pared by 5 bases and J by 0 bases, with 11 bases between. Germline-derived CDR1 and CDR2 are LNHDA and SQIVND (reference sequence). This chain's CDR3 is CASSPTSYSYNEQFF. Written as DNA, the CDR3 is TGTGCCAGTAGTCCCACTAGCTACTCCTACAATGAGCAGTTCTTC. Full variable domain (remainder filled in from reference TRBV19 and TRBJ2-1): DGGITQSPKYLFRKEGQNVTLSCEQNLNHDAMYWYRQDPGQGLRLIYYSQIVNDFQKGDIAEGYSVSREKKESFPLTVTSAQKNPTAFYLCASSPTSYSYNEQFFGPGTRLTVL.

The chain is built from TRBV10-3 and TRBJ2-3; D gene uncertain. Trimming cost V 2 bases and J 0 bases, with 12 bases left between them. The length of the CDR3 is 16 residues. Looked up from germline, CDR1 is ENHRY and CDR2 is SYGVKD. The CDR3 region has the DNA TGTGCCATCAGTGAGGGACCCCCGCCTAGCACAGATACGCAGTATTTT. It is translated as CAISEGPPPSTDTQYF.

The V gene is TRBV4-3, the J gene TRBJ1-2, with TRBD1 matching 7 bases. Germline V CDR1 and CDR2: LGHNA, YSLEER. The V gene end was trimmed by 0 bases and the J gene end by 3 bases; junction bases not matched to a gene: 4. This CDR3 contains 15 residues. The CDR3 DNA is TGCGCCAGCAGCCAAGATAGCGACAGGGACTATGGCTACACCTTC. Translating gives CASSQDSDRDYGYTF.

The V gene is TRBV30, the J gene TRBJ2-2; 7 bases fit TRBD2. Germline CDR1 is GTSNPN and CDR2 is SVGIG (reference sequence). Trimming removed 4 bases from V and 3 bases from J; junction bases left unmatched: 8. This CDR3 has 15 residues. CDR3 amino acids: CAWTPRGSYTGELFF. CDR3 in DNA: TGTGCCTGGACCCCCCGCGGGAGTTACACCGGGGAGCTGTTTTTT. The complete variable domain, with remaining parts taken from reference TRBV30 and TRBJ2-2, reads SQTIHQWPATLVQPVGSPLSLECTVEGTSNPNLYWYRQAAGRGLQLLFYSVGIGQISSEVPQNLSASRPQDRQFILSSKKLLLSDSGFYLCAWTPRGSYTGELFFGEGSRLTVL.

The CDR3 sequence is CASSPPRQSSGNTIYF. The CDR3 region has the DNA TGTGCCAGCTCACCACCCCGACAGTCCTCTGGAAACACCATATATTTT. V usage is TRBV18 and J usage is TRBJ1-3; D may be TRBD1 (5 bases). The CDR3 is 16 amino acids. Germline-derived CDR1 and CDR2 are KGHSH and LQKENI. Between the trimmed V and J ends, which lost 0 bases and 0 bases, there was a span of 9 bases. Full variable domain (outside the CDR3, taken from reference TRBV18 and TRBJ1-3): NAGVMQNPRHLVRRRGQEARLRCSPMKGHSHVYWYRQLPEEGLKFMVYLQKENIIDESGMPKERFSAEFPKEGPSILRIQQVVRGDSAAYFCASSPPRQSSGNTIYFGEGSWLTVV.

This chain uses TRBV5-4 with TRBJ1-6, with TRBD1 matching over 8 bases. CDR1 and CDR2 from the germline V gene are SGHNT and YYREEE (reference sequence). V lost 3 bases to trimming and J lost 7 bases; unmatched junction nucleotides: 6. The length of the CDR3 is 15 residues. In nucleotides, the CDR3 is TGTGCCAGCAGCTCACAGGGGGTTTACAATTCACCCCTCCACTTT. Its translation: CASSSQGVYNSPLHF. Supplemented by reference TRBV5-4 and TRBJ1-6, the full variable domain reads ETGVTQSPTHLIKTRGQQVTLRCSSQSGHNTVSWYQQALGQGPQFIFQYYREEENGRGNFPPRFSGLQFPNYSSELNVNALELDDSALYLCASSSQGVYNSPLHFGNGTRLTVT.

CDR3 sequence (DNA): TGTGCCTGGAGTGTACAAAGCGGGAGGGGAGAGACCCAGTACTTC. This sequence encodes CAWSVQSGRGETQYF. The V gene is TRBV30, the J gene TRBJ2-5; 10 nucleotides line up with TRBD2. Germline CDR1 reads GTSNPN; CDR2 reads SVGIG (reference sequence). This CDR3 has 15 residues. J was trimmed by 4 bases and V by 0 bases; bases with no gene match: 5.

The chain has TRBV7-9 and TRBJ1-4; TRBD1 aligns across 7 bases. Looked up from germline, CDR1 is SEHNR and CDR2 is FQNEAQ (reference sequence). V shed 2 bases, J shed 2 bases, and the junction held 14 bases outside the gene matches. The length of the CDR3 is 19 residues. The CDR3 DNA follows: TGTGCCAGCAGCTTAACGAGGGGGCGTCTGATTTCCACTAATGAAAAACTGTTTTTT. Amino acids: CASSLTRGRLISTNEKLFF. The entire variable domain, with the rest obtained from reference TRBV7-9 and TRBJ1-4, is as follows: DTGVSQNPRHKITKRGQNVTFRCDPISEHNRLYWYRQTLGQGPEFLTYFQNEAQLEKSRLLSDRFSAERPKGSFSTLEIQRTEQGDSAMYLCASSLTRGRLISTNEKLFFGSGTQLSVL.

V gene TRBV4-3 combines with J gene TRBJ2-5, with 14 bases lining up with TRBD2. From germline, CDR1 is LGHNA and CDR2 YSLEER. This CDR3 region has 18 residues. V shed 0 bases, J shed 2 bases, and the junction held 5 bases outside the gene matches. The CDR3 nucleotides read TGCGCCAGCAGCCAAGACCTGACTAGCGGGAGGGGACAAGAGACCCAGTACTTC. Translation gives CASSQDLTSGRGQETQYF.

This chain links TRBV4-1 with TRBJ2-1, with 9 bases that match TRBD2. This CDR3 has 19 residues. Per germline, CDR1 MGHRA and CDR2 YSYEKL. Unmatched junction bases numbered 9, after V lost 0 bases and J lost 0 bases. The CDR3 bases are TGCGCCAGCAGCCAAGATGACCTAGCGGGGAAAACCTCCTACAATGAGCAGTTCTTC. It is translated as CASSQDDLAGKTSYNEQFF.

This rearrangement joins TRBV9 to TRBJ2-3; the match to TRBD2 covers 10 bases. CDR1 is SGDLS, CDR2 YYNGEE, per germline. V was pared by 2 bases and J by 2 bases, with 5 bases of the junction left unmatched. The CDR3 has 16 amino acids. DNA of the CDR3: TGTGCCAGCAGCGTTACTAGCGGGGCAACCACAGATACGCAGTATTTT. As protein: CASSVTSGATTDTQYF.

This clone was seen once. The rearrangement joins TRBV27 to TRBJ1-2; no firm D call. CDR1 is MNHEY, CDR2 SMNVEV, per germline (reference sequence). The CDR3 extends over 15 amino acids. The V and J ends lost 4 bases and 0 bases respectively, with 12 bases between them. Here the CDR3 reads CASSSLGGTNYGYTF. In nucleotides, the CDR3 is TGTGCCAGCAGTTCCCTCGGCGGGACTAACTATGGCTACACCTTC.

The chain uses TRBV6-1 and TRBJ2-7; weak D call: TRBD1 (6 bases). This CDR3 has 15 residues. The V end was cut by 7 bases, the J end by 12 bases, with 28 bases between. The V gene's germline CDR1 is MNHNS and CDR2 SASEGT. This chain's CDR3 is CASTPAVKQDSPGYF. CDR3 in DNA: TGTGCCAGCACTCCAGCAGTGAAGCAGGACAGTCCAGGGTACTTC.

This clone was found a few times. The rearrangement uses TRBV25-1 and TRBJ2-7, with 7 bases matching TRBD1. Trimming took 2 bases from V and 1 from J; bases not matched to a gene: 8. The CDR3 runs to 16 residues. In germline, CDR1 is MGHDK, CDR2 SYGVNS. CDR3 protein: CASSEGKAGGSYEQYF. DNA of the CDR3: TGTGCCAGCAGTGAAGGGAAGGCAGGGGGTTCCTACGAGCAGTACTTC.

For this clone: A read error may be the cause here, since a much bigger clone is one base away. The same CDR3 is also encoded by other DNA sequences in this sample. This sequence joins TRBV5-6 and TRBJ2-7; no reliable D call. V dropped 4 bases and J dropped 1 base, with 3 bases sitting between them. The CDR3 has 11 residues. From germline, CDR1 is SGHDT and CDR2 YYEEEE. Here the CDR3 DNA reads TGTGCCAGCAGCCGATCCTACGAGCAGTACTTC. Amino acids: CASSRSYEQYF. Drawing the rest from reference TRBV5-6 and TRBJ2-7, the complete variable domain is DAGVTQSPTHLIKTRGQQVTLRCSPKSGHDTVSWYQQALGQGPQFIFQYYEEEERQRGNFPDRFSGHQFPNYSSELNVNALLLGDSALYLCASSRSYEQYFGPGTRLTVT.

The V and J genes are TRBV23-1 and TRBJ2-7; D gene uncertain. TRBV23-1 is classed as an ORF, of uncertain function. This CDR3 region has 17 residues. V lost 8 bases to trimming and J lost 2 bases, with 25 bases between them. The CDR3 region is CASGLSSGWLITYEQYF. The DNA for the CDR3 is TGCGCCAGCGGCTTATCCTCCGGGTGGCTAATCACCTACGAGCAGTACTTC.

V gene TRBV27 combines with J gene TRBJ1-1, with D tentatively TRBD1 (6 bases). The CDR3 has 14 residues. The germline gives CDR1 MNHEY, CDR2 SMNVEV (reference sequence). The V gene lost 7 bases and the J gene lost 1 base, with 13 bases spanning the gap. CDR3 amino acids: CASMTGLRNTEAFF. CDR3 DNA sequence: TGTGCCAGCATGACAGGCCTGAGGAACACTGAAGCTTTCTTT.

Details on this clone: This sample also contains other DNA sequences that code for the same CDR3. The chain couples TRBV5-1 to TRBJ1-1; unclear D gene. V shed 2 bases and J shed 1 base, with 6 bases lying between them. Germline lookup yields CDR1 SGHRS and CDR2 YFSETQ. There are 13 residues in the CDR3. The CDR3 reads CASSLPPNTEAFF. Written as DNA, the CDR3 is TGCGCCAGCAGCTTACCACCGAACACTGAAGCTTTCTTT.

The rearrangement uses TRBV5-4 and TRBJ2-5; D unresolved. Germline values: CDR1 SGHNT, CDR2 YYREEE (reference sequence). Between the trimmed V and J ends, which lost 0 bases and 5 bases, there was a span of 14 bases. The CDR3 has 15 residues. CDR3 nucleotide sequence: TGTGCCAGCAGCTTGGTAGGGCCCCAGGCTGAGACCCAGTACTTC. This encodes CASSLVGPQAETQYF.